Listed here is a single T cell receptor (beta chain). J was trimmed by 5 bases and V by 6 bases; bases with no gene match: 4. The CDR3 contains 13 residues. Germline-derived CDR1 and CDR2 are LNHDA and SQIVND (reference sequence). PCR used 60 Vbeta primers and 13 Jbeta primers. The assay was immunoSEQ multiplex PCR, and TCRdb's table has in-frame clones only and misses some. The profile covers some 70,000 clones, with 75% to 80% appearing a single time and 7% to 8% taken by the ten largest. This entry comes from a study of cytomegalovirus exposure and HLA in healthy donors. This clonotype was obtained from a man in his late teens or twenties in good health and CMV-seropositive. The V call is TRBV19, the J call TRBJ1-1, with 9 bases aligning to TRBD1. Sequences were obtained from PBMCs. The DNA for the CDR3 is TGTGCCAGTAGCATCGGGACAGGGACTGAAGCTTTCTTT. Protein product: CASSIGTGTEAFF.